The clone carrying this T cell receptor beta chain appeared many times. This entry belongs to a study of T-cell reconstitution after alpha-beta-depleted transplantation in children. As it was prepared, the TCRbeta library received unique molecular identifiers. One entry per CDR3 protein results from TCRdb running MiXCR on the PCR reads. The sample carries some 300,000 distinct CDR3 sequences, around 10% recorded once. The CDR3 sequence is 13 residues long. Germline V gene lookup returns CDR1 SQVTM and CDR2 ANQGSEA. This chain links TRBV29-1 with TRBJ2-3; TRBD1 agrees at 12 bases. The sequence was obtained from a human donor who donated a stem cell graft to a child with acute lymphoblastic leukemia. The material sequenced was PBMCs from the stem cell graft donor, taken from the stem cell graft. DNA for the CDR3: TGCAGAGAGGGGACAGGGGGCGAAGATACGCAGTATTTT. Translated: CREGTGGEDTQYF.